This is a list of T cell receptor beta chains from one sample in a study of cytomegalovirus exposure and HLA in healthy donors. Repertoires were generated with immunoSEQ multiplex PCR, while TCRdb's copy carries only in-frame clones and drops some. The sample holds approximately 100,000 clones, about 87% seen once. Sequencing was carried out using PBMCs. Receptor source: a woman aged 18-30 years in good health and CMV-seropositive. Each CDR3 is given with its conserved first and last residue.

CDR3aa,v_gene
CSARGESQHF,TRBV20-1
CSVEAAGAGTDTQYF,TRBV29-1
CASSPPGGQPQHF,TRBV27
CASSPPGLIYGYTF,TRBV7-9
CASSSTILAGGPKGELFF,TRBV27
CASSLFRADTEAFF,TRBV7-2
CTSSLKGELKETQYF,TRBV1
CASSLYRASTDTQYF,TRBV27
CASSQGDTPETQYF,TRBV7-2
CASRPTGVGGNTIYF,TRBV2
CASRRSSYNSPLHF,TRBV6-1
CSVATSGRYNEQFF,TRBV29-1
CASTWFGGRDTGELFF,TRBV21-1
CASSSNPGQGGTRKLFF,TRBV27
CASSQDSGGAVDTQYF,TRBV4-1
CASSLEQGWTGELFF,TRBV5-4
CASSLVRSTNEKLFF,TRBV7-9
CASNLDTTQYF,TRBV5-6
CASSDKPGQGSNEQFF,TRBV6-4
CASSSGLTTDTQYF,TRBV6-1
CASSLAGAGGAYGYTF,TRBV7-2
CSVRGGPIPYEQYF,TRBV29-1
CARSGDGKPNEQFF,TRBV2
CASSHYRGQETQYF,TRBV5-1
CASSLGDGVAENQETQYF,TRBV11-2
CASSQGGNTGELFF,TRBV14
CASSSRQGVRILVGGYGYTF,TRBV28
CASSPDRAVELWGYTF,TRBV4-3
CASSWDSGYGYTF,TRBV28
CASRRTSGVKTQYF,TRBV2
CASSLGQHGNYGYTF,TRBV5-8
CSVWGQAPGYTF,TRBV29-1
CSAEVNRDFYGYTF,TRBV29-1
CASSLVGGGSYDTQYF,TRBV7-6
CASSQSPGSDYGYTF,TRBV4-1
CASSLARAGGRSGAQYF,TRBV7-2
CASSRGDREHEQYF,TRBV19
CASSELELWDTQYF,TRBV6-1
CARRVDRESYEQYF,TRBV5-3
CASSMSLNTEAFF,TRBV19
CASSDLTGTPHGVTQYF,TRBV25-1
CASSPREGGNNSPLHF,TRBV18
CATRSAAGRAPGELFF,TRBV15
CATSSEKNQPQHF,TRBV15
CASSPTGTGPFAYGYTF,TRBV10-1
CASRLGQANNSPLHF,TRBV28
CASREGQQETQYF,TRBV13
CASSLDRGSQETQYF,TRBV5-6
CASRYQPGETQYF,TRBV27
CASSTHTSGEGKLFF,TRBV7-2
CASSLSGGAILDTQYF,TRBV9
CSVDLQGGDYGYTF,TRBV29-1
CASGTSNTGELFF,TRBV9
CASSQDGGFEQFF,TRBV4-1
CASSSRRTGDGSNQPQHF,TRBV2
CASSVRGGGAPDTQYF,TRBV9
CASSPAYEQYF,TRBV2
CASSHFNLDSNSGQPQHF,TRBV28
CASSPPGQGTDEQYF,TRBV27